These 24 T cell receptor beta chains were all obtained from the same sample, sequenced in a study of T cells in localized non-small cell lung cancer. This table comes from immunoSEQ multiplex PCR, and its TCRdb copy is limited to in-frame clones, with some not included. The profile covers 75,000 to 90,000 clones, with 70% to 90% appearing a single time and about 2.7% taken by the ten largest. This sample comprised peripheral blood, obtained before any cancer treatment. The receptors stem from a man between 40 and 75 years old with stage I lung adenocarcinoma.

This sequence joins TRBV9 and TRBJ2-1; 9 bases line up with TRBD2. CDR3 length: 16 amino acids. Germline V lookup: CDR1 SGDLS, CDR2 YYNGEE. V lost 0 bases to trimming and J lost 7 bases; unmatched junction nucleotides: 8. The CDR3 DNA reads TGTGCCAGCAGCGTAGCGAATAGCGGGAGCCTGAATGAGCAGTTCTTC. Its protein product is CASSVANSGSLNEQFF.

This chain links TRBV10-3 with TRBJ2-7, with D tentatively TRBD1 or TRBD2 (5 bases each). Germline V gene sequence: CDR1 ENHRY, CDR2 SYGVKD. The CDR3 runs to 14 residues. The V end was cut by 0 bases, the J end by 3 bases, with 9 bases between. Written as DNA, the CDR3 is TGTGCCATCAGTGAGTCCGGGACCAACTACGAGCAGTACTTC. This translates into CAISESGTNYEQYF.

The genes are TRBV7-3 and TRBJ2-1; 9 bases match TRBD1. The CDR3 runs to 14 residues. Germline trimming cut 4 bases from V and 6 bases from J; bases unmatched to any gene: 4. Germline CDR1 SGHTA, CDR2 FQGTGA. The CDR3 sequence is CASSSGTGFNEQFF. As DNA, the CDR3 is TGTGCCAGCAGCTCCGGGACAGGGTTCAATGAGCAGTTCTTC.

This chain connects TRBV28 to TRBJ1-2; possible D gene TRBD1, 6 bases. Trimming stripped 3 bases from V and 8 bases from J, with 13 bases between. The CDR3 extends over 13 amino acids. CDR1 MDHEN and CDR2 SYDVKM come from the germline V gene. The CDR3: CASSFITGNGYTF. CDR3 sequence (DNA): TGTGCCAGCAGTTTTATAACAGGGAACGGCTACACCTTC.

V is TRBV18 and J is TRBJ2-5; 8 bases are a match to TRBD2. Germline CDR1 KGHSH, CDR2 LQKENI. J lost 2 bases, V lost 6 bases, and 2 bases had no gene match. The CDR3 contains 13 residues. The CDR3 here is CASSRGDQETQYF. The CDR3 DNA reads TGTGCCAGCTCGCGGGGGGATCAAGAGACCCAGTACTTC.

The chain carries TRBV20-1 and TRBJ1-1; D call uncertain. Germline loops: CDR1 DFQATT, CDR2 SNEGSKA (reference sequence). The ends were cut back, 8 bases at V and 4 bases at J, with 11 bases in the middle. This CDR3 has 11 amino acids. The CDR3 region is CSSPMGTEAFF. The CDR3 DNA is TGCAGTTCTCCAATGGGCACTGAAGCTTTCTTT.

The chain is built from TRBV27 and TRBJ1-1; unclear D gene. With 4 bases removed from V and 0 bases from J, the gap between germline ends came to 18 bases. Per the germline V gene, CDR1 is MNHEY and CDR2 is SMNVEV (reference sequence). CDR3 size: 17 residues. CDR3 in DNA: TGTGCCAGCAGTTACTCTTCGGGCGGTCTCATGAACACTGAAGCTTTCTTT. Translating it yields CASSYSSGGLMNTEAFF.

The chain carries TRBV7-9 and TRBJ2-1, with 8 bases aligning to TRBD2. Germline CDR1 is SEHNR and CDR2 is FQNEAQ (reference sequence). The CDR3 has 15 residues. The V gene end was trimmed by 2 bases and the J gene end by 5 bases; junction bases not matched to a gene: 5. CDR3 region: CASSLLAGGHNEQFF. DNA of the CDR3: TGTGCCAGCAGCTTACTGGCGGGGGGCCACAATGAGCAGTTCTTC.

This clone was counted a single time. The rearrangement joins TRBV7-2 to TRBJ2-5, with unresolved D. V lost 1 base, J lost 7 bases, and 10 bases lay in between. Germline V gene sequence: CDR1 SGHTA, CDR2 FQGNSA. The CDR3 totals 13 residues. The DNA of the CDR3 is TGTGCCAGCAGCTTAGAGGGCTCCGGGACCCAGTACTTC. This gives the protein CASSLEGSGTQYF.

The rearrangement uses TRBV6-1 and TRBJ1-3, with a possible D match to TRBD1 (5 bases). V was shortened by 2 bases and J by 4 bases, with 12 bases between the two germline ends. Germline CDR1 MNHNS, CDR2 SASEGT. The CDR3 runs to 15 residues. The CDR3 is CASSEFRGTGNTIYF. The DNA for the CDR3 is TGTGCCAGCAGTGAATTTAGGGGTACAGGAAACACCATATATTTT.

The rearrangement links TRBV18 to TRBJ2-1; D is perhaps TRBD1 (6 bases). V was clipped by 8 bases and J by 8 bases, with 19 bases between them. Germline V CDR1 and CDR2: KGHSH, LQKENI. The CDR3 totals 14 residues. CDR3 protein: CASLPQGGWDEQFF. The CDR3 nucleotides read TGTGCCAGCCTCCCTCAAGGGGGTTGGGATGAGCAGTTCTTC.

The J gene is TRBJ1-1, the V gene TRBV6-1; possibly TRBD1 for D (5 bases). CDR3 length equals 17 residues. Germline V gene data show CDR1 as MNHNS and CDR2 as SASEGT. The V and J ends lost 4 bases and 1 base respectively, with 19 bases between them. CDR3 region: CASSGDLAYRGNTEAFF. The CDR3, as DNA: TGTGCCAGCAGTGGGGACCTTGCGTATCGAGGGAACACTGAAGCTTTCTTT.

The chain recombines TRBV27 with TRBJ2-2; either TRBD1 or TRBD2 may fit D (5 bases each). Trimming removed 5 bases at V and 7 bases at J, with 32 bases between. Germline CDR1 is MNHEY and CDR2 is SMNVEV (reference sequence). This CDR3 has 20 residues. CDR3 residues: CASSLRTPRAETGHGGELFF. CDR3 nucleotides: TGTGCCAGCAGTCTCCGGACACCCCGGGCTGAGACGGGGCATGGCGGGGAGCTGTTTTTT.

This rearrangement joins TRBV4-2 to TRBJ2-3; D call uncertain. Germline assignment: CDR1 LGHNA and CDR2 YNFKEQ. The V end lost 1 base, the J end lost 6 bases, and 20 bases lay between the germline ends. This CDR3 spans 17 amino acids. CDR3: CASSQVVLGGISDTQYF. Written as DNA, the CDR3 is TGTGCCAGCAGCCAAGTTGTCCTAGGTGGTATTTCCGATACGCAGTATTTT.

J is TRBJ1-2 and V is TRBV30, with TRBD1 matching 8 bases. The germline V gene encodes CDR1 GTSNPN and CDR2 SVGIG (reference sequence). This CDR3 is built from 12 residues. Trimming removed 4 bases from V and 8 bases from J; junction bases left unmatched: 6. In DNA form, the CDR3 reads TGTGCCTGGACCTTTACAGGGGGAGGCTACACCTTC. It codes for CAWTFTGGGYTF.

This sequence joins TRBV29-1 and TRBJ2-7, with 8 bases identical to TRBD1. The CDR3 extends over 13 amino acids. Germline CDR1 reads SQVTM; CDR2 reads ANQGSEA. With V trimmed by 4 bases and J by 5 bases, 7 bases remained unmatched. The CDR3 loop reads CSVGADREHEQYF. The CDR3 DNA reads as TGCAGCGTTGGGGCGGACAGGGAACACGAGCAGTACTTC.

The chain's CDR3 is CASSFTDLDTQYF. The CDR3 region has the DNA TGTGCCAGCAGCTTCACGGACCTAGATACGCAGTATTTT. The chain couples TRBV7-2 to TRBJ2-3, with D hard to call. CDR1 SGHTA and CDR2 FQGNSA come from the germline V gene. This CDR3 spans 13 amino acids. V lost 3 bases and J 5 bases, leaving 9 bases between the germline ends.

The chain couples TRBV18 to TRBJ2-2, with D perhaps matching TRBD2 (6 bases). Germline V gene data show CDR1 as KGHSH and CDR2 as LQKENI. The CDR3 consists of 14 residues. Trimming took off 6 bases at V and 7 bases at J, with 15 bases between the two ends. CDR3 coding DNA: TGTGCCAGCTCGCGCGGGACCGCCAACGGGGAGCTGTTTTTT. It yields the protein CASSRGTANGELFF.

The CDR3: CASSWGNTEAFF. In nucleotides, the CDR3 is TGTGCCAGCAGTTGGGGTAACACTGAAGCTTTCTTT. This chain connects TRBV28 to TRBJ1-1; no definite D call. The germline gives CDR1 MDHEN, CDR2 SYDVKM. V lost 4 bases, J lost 2 bases, and 5 bases lay in between. The CDR3 runs to 12 residues.

The V and J genes are TRBV6-5 and TRBJ1-1, with D possibly being TRBD1 (5 bases). Trimming shortened V by 0 bases and J by 8 bases, and 7 bases separated the two germline ends. The CDR3 is made up of 12 amino acids. In germline, CDR1 is MNHEY, CDR2 SVGAGI. CDR3 sequence reads: CASSYSGQEAFF. The CDR3 bases are TGTGCCAGCAGTTACTCGGGGCAGGAAGCTTTCTTT.

The chain employs TRBV27 and TRBJ2-7; a weak D match, TRBD2 (6 bases). V was cut by 0 bases and J by 7 bases, with 16 bases left in between. The CDR3 length is 15 residues. The germline V gene encodes CDR1 MNHEY and CDR2 SMNVEV (reference sequence). CDR3 protein: CASSLSTGLRREQYF. The CDR3 DNA sequence: TGTGCCAGCAGTTTATCCACGGGACTCCGAAGGGAGCAGTACTTC.

The V call is TRBV6-5, the J call TRBJ2-4; perhaps TRBD2 as D (5 bases). CDR3 size: 13 residues. Per germline, CDR1 MNHEY and CDR2 SVGAGI. Trimming removed 9 bases from V and 0 bases from J, with 9 bases in between. This CDR3 reads CASLDLAKNIQYF. The CDR3 DNA sequence: TGTGCCAGTTTGGACTTAGCCAAAAACATTCAGTACTTC.

The chain recombines TRBV19 with TRBJ2-7; D call uncertain. The CDR3 length is 14 residues. V was pared by 6 bases and J by 0 bases, with 12 bases between. Germline lookup yields CDR1 LNHDA and CDR2 SQIVND (reference sequence). DNA for the CDR3: TGTGCCAGTAGGCAGGCTAGGAACTCCTACGAGCAGTACTTC. Protein sequence: CASRQARNSYEQYF.

The genes are TRBV7-9 and TRBJ1-1; 10 bases map to TRBD1. The CDR3 has 16 residues. CDR1 and CDR2 (germline): SEHNR, FQNEAQ (reference sequence). The V gene end was trimmed by 7 bases and the J gene end by 3 bases; junction bases not matched to a gene: 11. CDR3 in amino acids: CASTVSGTGAHTEAFF. The DNA of the CDR3 is TGTGCCAGCACCGTTTCCGGGACAGGGGCCCACACTGAAGCTTTCTTT.